A single T cell receptor beta chain is shown here with its context. This specimen belongs to a study of technical replicates of blood from several donors. CDR1 LNHDA and CDR2 SQIVND come from the germline V gene (reference sequence). The CDR3 extends over 14 amino acids. Between the trimmed V and J ends, which lost 10 bases and 3 bases, there was a span of 19 bases. Data came from immunoSEQ multiplex PCR; TCRdb stores just in-frame clones and leaves some out. The sample includes more than 90,000 clones, approximately 94% of them seen just once. The chain has TRBV19 and TRBJ2-7, with a tentative D call TRBD2 (6 bases). Specimen: T cells isolated from PBMCs. The receptor comes from a human donor in good health. CDR3 in amino acids: CATVPGLGDYEQYF. CDR3 bases: TGTGCCACCGTACCGGGACTGGGGGACTACGAGCAGTACTTC.